The 4 T cell receptor beta chains in this list originate from one sample, sequenced in a study of T cell responses to AZD1222 COVID-19 vaccine (dated by TCRdb to about 2021). Per the publication, the time point label means: baseline before first vaccination. To prepare the library, the immunoSEQ multiplex PCR assay was applied. TCRdb took this table from immuneACCESS and kept in-frame rearrangements with V and J called. Such tables lack part of the clones; where checked against another copy, unresolved V genes explain under half of the gap, and the rest is unexplained. The sample data list about 120,000 clones, and roughly 87% of these were observed just once. The top ten clones comprise around a tenth of the sample. Here the sequenced sample was peripheral blood, taken on day 0 of AZD1222 vaccination. The source is an adult in good health.

The V gene is TRBV11-3, the J gene TRBJ2-5; D unresolved. CDR3 length: 13 amino acids. Germline V lookup: CDR1 SGHNT, CDR2 YENEEA. The V end lost 4 bases, the J end lost 5 bases, and 11 bases lay between the germline ends. CDR3 nucleotide sequence: TGTGCCAGCAGCTCCCATGGTCCGGAGACCCAGTACTTC. It specifies CASSSHGPETQYF.

J is TRBJ2-1 and V is TRBV28, with D uncertain. CDR1 is MDHEN, CDR2 SYDVKM, per germline. This CDR3 is 12 amino acids long. Trimming left V 0 bases short and J 7 bases short, with 4 bases between. Here the CDR3 reads CASSLWRNEQFF. In DNA, the CDR3 is TGTGCCAGCAGTTTATGGCGTAATGAGCAGTTCTTC.

V is TRBV4-3 and J is TRBJ2-2; possible D gene TRBD1, 5 bases. Germline CDR1 is LGHNA and CDR2 is YSLEER. CDR3 size: 16 residues. Trimming took 0 bases from V and 4 from J, leaving 12 bases between them. This CDR3 reads CASSQDSDTGTGELFF. CDR3 nucleotides: TGCGCCAGCAGCCAAGATTCGGACACCGGCACCGGGGAGCTGTTTTTT.

V gene TRBV7-3 combines with J gene TRBJ2-2; tentative D call: TRBD2 (5 bases). V was trimmed by 2 bases and J by 6 bases, leaving 16 bases between them. Germline CDR1 reads SGHTA; CDR2 reads FQGTGA. The CDR3 runs 16 residues. The CDR3 is CASSLFGGPESGELFF. In DNA form, the CDR3 reads TGTGCCAGCAGCTTATTCGGCGGGCCGGAGTCCGGGGAGCTGTTTTTT.